The sequence of this T cell receptor beta chain was determined in a study of naive and memory T cell subsets. The beta constant-region primer was an equimolar mix of two oligonucleotides covering TRBC1 and TRBC2. MiXCR, run by TCRdb on the UMI-ligation and nested PCR reads, gives a single entry per CDR3 protein. The table shows roughly 140,000 distinct CDR3 sequences, with 15% to 20% occurring only once. This clonotype was counted ten times or more. Germline V gene data show CDR1 as LGHNA and CDR2 as YNFKEQ. CDR3 length: 14 residues. The J segment lost 9 bases and the V segment lost 3 bases, leaving 8 bases of the junction unmatched.

This sequence was found in a human donor in good health. The specimen sequenced was naive CD4+ T cells from blood. The chain recombines TRBV4-2 with TRBJ2-1; 7 bases align to TRBD2. CDR3 amino acids: CASSQATSEGEQFF. CDR3 nucleotides: TGTGCCAGCAGCCAGGCTACTAGCGAGGGTGAGCAGTTCTTC.